This T cell receptor (beta chain) was identified in a study of T cell responses to AZD1222 COVID-19 vaccine. Points from the study as a whole: Across the whole spike, CD4 TCRs peaked at regions 160-218 and 743-854.

Germline V gene sequence: CDR1 KGHSH, CDR2 LQKENI. The CDR3 is made up of 16 amino acids. Trimming removed 0 bases at V and 2 bases at J, with 10 bases between. A remark on this clone: The antigen remains undetermined.

The assay was immunoSEQ multiplex PCR, and TCRdb's table has in-frame clones only and misses some. Of roughly 140,000 clones listed, approximately 92% were seen once; the top ten hold around 1.6%. The V and J genes are TRBV18 and TRBJ2-2; D ambiguous. Specimen: peripheral blood, collected on day 0 of AZD1222 vaccination. The source is an adult in good health. The CDR3 DNA is TGTGCCAGCTCACCACCGTCAGGCGGCAACACCGGGGAGCTGTTTTTT. It codes for CASSPPSGGNTGELFF.